One and the same sample provided the 6 T cell receptor beta chains below, sequenced in a study of cytomegalovirus exposure and HLA in healthy donors. PCR used 60 Vbeta primers and 13 Jbeta primers. Generated by immunoSEQ multiplex PCR, the TCRdb table keeps only in-frame clones and is missing some. This sample carries 150,000 to 200,000 clones, around 82% of them seen once, and the ten largest clones take around 2%. Sample: PBMCs. The receptors here all came from a man younger than 35 in good health and CMV-seronegative.

The rearrangement uses TRBV19 and TRBJ1-1; D may be TRBD1 (6 bases). CDR1 is LNHDA, CDR2 SQIVND, per germline (reference sequence). The V end lost 4 bases, the J end lost 2 bases, and 14 bases lay between the germline ends. There are 15 residues in the CDR3. The CDR3 reads CASSRVEGGNTEAFF. For the CDR3, the DNA is TGTGCCAGTAGTAGGGTTGAAGGGGGAAACACTGAAGCTTTCTTT.

The chain uses TRBV7-2 and TRBJ2-7; 8 bases are a match to TRBD2. Germline CDR1 and CDR2: SGHTA and FQGNSA. This CDR3 is built from 15 residues. The V gene end was trimmed by 1 base and the J gene end by 7 bases; junction bases not matched to a gene: 9. CDR3 sequence: CASSLDSGGAVEQYF. DNA of the CDR3: TGTGCCAGCAGCTTAGACTCGGGAGGGGCCGTGGAGCAGTACTTC.

V and J are TRBV7-6 and TRBJ2-5, with 7 bases aligning to TRBD1. V gave up 3 bases and J gave up 5 bases; unmatched junction bases: 6. This CDR3 region has 14 residues. Germline loops: CDR1 SGHVS, CDR2 FNYEAQ. The CDR3 spells CASSLTGYWETQYF. The CDR3 region has the DNA TGTGCCAGCAGCTTGACAGGGTATTGGGAGACCCAGTACTTC.

This rearrangement joins TRBV28 to TRBJ1-3; D may be TRBD1 (5 bases). The CDR3 covers 16 residues. V gave up 3 bases and J gave up 4 bases, with 16 bases separating them. CDR1 MDHEN and CDR2 SYDVKM come from the germline V gene. CDR3 nucleotide sequence: TGTGCCAGCAGTTTCACCCAGGGAGGTGGCGGAAACACCATATATTTT. Translation gives CASSFTQGGGGNTIYF. The variable domain in full, completed from reference TRBV28 and TRBJ1-3, reads DVKVTQSSRYLVKRTGEKVFLECVQDMDHENMFWYRQDPGLGLRLIYFSYDVKMKEKGDIPEGYSVSREKKERFSLILESASTNQTSMYLCASSFTQGGGGNTIYFGEGSWLTVV.

The chain combines TRBV11-3 with TRBJ1-1, with a weak D call TRBD1 (6 bases). Germline-derived CDR1 and CDR2 are SGHNT and YENEEA. This CDR3 contains 14 residues. Trimming stripped 2 bases from V and 1 base from J, with 8 bases between. CDR3 sequence reads: CASSLSGQNTEAFF. The CDR3 region has the DNA TGTGCCAGCAGCTTATCGGGACAGAACACTGAAGCTTTCTTT.

This chain connects TRBV2 to TRBJ1-2; D is ambiguous. There are 12 residues in the CDR3. Germline V CDR1 and CDR2: SNHLY, FYNNEI. V lost 4 bases and J lost 6, with 9 bases in between. The CDR3 DNA sequence: TGTGCCAGCAGTGGATTAGAGGATGGCTACACCTTC. Residues: CASSGLEDGYTF.